Below, 25 T cell receptor beta chains from the same sample are listed, as sequenced in a study of T cell responses to AZD1222 COVID-19 vaccine. The method was immunoSEQ multiplex PCR; TCRdb's version includes in-frame clones alone and lacks a portion of them. The sample shows approximately 93,000 clones, approximately 89% of them seen only once. Specimen: peripheral blood, collected 28 days after the second AZD1222 dose. Source of these receptors: an adult who received the AZD1222 COVID-19 vaccine.

A word on this clone: The junction differs from germline at one of its ends, possibly a read error. The gene calls are TRBV7-7 and TRBJ2-5; possible D gene TRBD1, 6 bases. The CDR3 spans 16 residues. Per germline, CDR1 SSHAT and CDR2 FNYEAQ (reference sequence). The DNA for the CDR3 is TGTGCTAGCAGCTTAGGACGGACAGTCCGAGGGGAGACCCAGTACTTC. The encoded protein is CASSLGRTVRGETQYF.

J is TRBJ2-7 and V is TRBV4-3; D perhaps matches TRBD1 (5 bases). V lost 0 bases and J lost 2, with 11 bases in between. CDR3 length equals 15 residues. CDR1 LGHNA and CDR2 YSLEER come from the germline V gene. The CDR3 bases are TGCGCCAGCAGCCAAGATTTCCAGGGCACCTACGAGCAGTACTTC. Translating gives CASSQDFQGTYEQYF.

The rearrangement links TRBV29-1 to TRBJ1-2; D possibly corresponds to TRBD1 (5 bases). With 7 bases removed from V and 5 bases from J, the gap between germline ends came to 11 bases. The CDR3 loop spans 11 amino acids. Per the germline V gene, CDR1 is SQVTM and CDR2 is ANQGSEA. The CDR3 loop reads CSGGTSYGYTF. The CDR3 nucleotides read TGCAGCGGCGGGACTTCTTATGGCTACACCTTC.

This clone has a handful of counts. The V call is TRBV10-3, the J call TRBJ2-7; the D gene is possibly TRBD1 (6 bases). The germline CDR1 and CDR2 sequences are ENHRY and SYGVKD. The CDR3 contains 19 residues. Trimming took off 3 bases at V and 3 bases at J, with 27 bases between the two ends. The DNA for the CDR3 is TGTGCCATCAGTGATCGCGAGGGGACATATCCCCTCTCCCTCTACGAGCAGTACGTC. It codes for CAISDREGTYPLSLYEQYV.

The rearrangement uses TRBV5-1 and TRBJ1-6; 7 bases are shared with TRBD1. V shed 7 bases, J shed 2 bases, and the junction held 3 bases outside the gene matches. The CDR3 loop spans 14 amino acids. CDR1 and CDR2 (germline): SGHRS, YFSETQ. The CDR3 here is CASCQGAYNSPLHF. CDR3 sequence (DNA): TGCGCCAGCTGTCAGGGGGCCTATAATTCACCCCTCCACTTT.

The rearrangement links TRBV27 to TRBJ1-1, with TRBD1 matching over 7 bases. The CDR3 runs to 16 residues. CDR1 MNHEY and CDR2 SMNVEV come from the germline V gene (reference sequence). V gave up 4 bases and J gave up 4 bases; unmatched junction bases: 12. In nucleotides, the CDR3 is TGTGCCAGCAGTTCCACTCTCCGTTACAGGGGCACTGAAGCTTTCTTT. The encoded protein is CASSSTLRYRGTEAFF.

The chain recombines TRBV11-2 with TRBJ1-5; D is unresolved. The CDR3 length is 13 residues. CDR1 is SGHAT and CDR2 is FQNNGV in the germline V gene. Trimming pared 1 base from V and 5 bases from J, leaving 6 bases between. CDR3 residues: CASSLALYQPQHF. For the CDR3, the DNA is TGTGCCAGCAGCTTAGCTTTGTATCAGCCCCAGCATTTT.

The chain carries TRBV27 and TRBJ1-2; D perhaps matches TRBD1 (5 bases). Trimming stripped 3 bases from V and 8 bases from J, with 13 bases between. The CDR3 covers 13 residues. Germline V CDR1 and CDR2: MNHEY, SMNVEV (reference sequence). CDR3 DNA sequence: TGTGCCAGCAGTTTGGAGGGGCTCGGGGGCTACACCTTC. Translated, it gives CASSLEGLGGYTF.

CDR3 protein: CASSLVNIARTDTQYF. CDR3 bases: TGTGCCAGCAGCTTGGTTAATATCGCTCGCACAGATACGCAGTATTTT. The V call is TRBV5-6, the J call TRBJ2-3; no clear D. The CDR3 runs 16 residues. Germline CDR1 and CDR2: SGHDT and YYEEEE. V lost 0 bases, J lost 1 base, and 12 bases lay in between.

The chain joins TRBV5-1 to TRBJ2-2, with 11 bases aligning to TRBD2. Unmatched junction bases numbered 6, after V lost 5 bases and J lost 3 bases. This CDR3 has 16 residues. CDR1 SGHRS and CDR2 YFSETQ come from the germline V gene. CDR3 residues: CASSRSGGAYTGELFF. The CDR3 DNA is TGCGCCAGCAGTCGTAGCGGGGGGGCCTACACCGGGGAGCTGTTTTTT.

J is TRBJ2-5 and V is TRBV5-1; 8 nucleotides agree with TRBD1. CDR3 length: 13 amino acids. V lost 6 bases, J lost 5 bases, and 6 bases stayed unmatched. Germline CDR1 SGHRS, CDR2 YFSETQ. CDR3 nucleotide sequence: TGCGCCAGCAACCTGGACAGGGAGGAGACCCAGTACTTC. Protein sequence: CASNLDREETQYF. The whole variable domain, filled in from reference TRBV5-1 and TRBJ2-5, reads KAGVTQTPRYLIKTRGQQVTLSCSPISGHRSVSWYQQTPGQGLQFLFEYFSETQRNKGNFPGRFSGRQFSNSRSEMNVSTLELGDSALYLCASNLDREETQYFGPGTRLLVL.

The chain uses TRBV24-1 and TRBJ2-5, with D perhaps given as TRBD1 or TRBD2 (6 bases each). This CDR3 is built from 14 residues. Germline-derived CDR1 and CDR2 are KGHDR and SFDVKD. The V gene lost 6 bases and the J gene lost 5 bases, with 15 bases spanning the gap. CDR3 DNA sequence: TGTGCCACCAGTACATGGCAGGGGAGGGAGACCCAGTACTTC. It yields the protein CATSTWQGRETQYF.

The chain carries TRBV5-8 and TRBJ1-6; 8 bases fit TRBD1. Germline CDR1 and CDR2: SGHTS and YDEGEE. V lost 5 bases and J lost 5; bases outside the gene matches: 6. This CDR3 comprises 15 residues. The CDR3 reads CASRLTGVNNSPLHF. CDR3 coding DNA: TGTGCCAGCAGACTGACAGGGGTTAATAATTCACCCCTCCACTTT.

The rearrangement uses TRBV24-1 and TRBJ2-2, with TRBD2 identical over 8 bases. With 9 bases clipped from V and 4 bases from J, the junction kept 6 bases outside the gene matches. Looked up from germline, CDR1 is KGHDR and CDR2 is SFDVKD. The CDR3 loop spans 14 amino acids. CDR3 coding DNA: TGTGCCACCGGGCGGGGGGCGCCCACCGGGGAGCTGTTTTTT. Translated, it gives CATGRGAPTGELFF.

This clone has only a few counts. The chain couples TRBV4-3 to TRBJ2-7, with TRBD1 as a possible D gene (6 bases). V shed 1 base and J shed 3 bases, with 10 bases lying between them. The CDR3 contains 14 residues. Germline CDR1 and CDR2: LGHNA and YSLEER. The CDR3 region is CASSQVQGNYEQYF. The CDR3 DNA follows: TGCGCCAGCAGCCAAGTCCAGGGGAACTACGAGCAGTACTTC.

In its sample, this clone was seen once. V and J are TRBV7-2 and TRBJ2-7, with 12 bases identical to TRBD2. This CDR3 comprises 17 residues. Germline trimming cut 2 bases from V and 5 bases from J; bases unmatched to any gene: 10. Germline lookup yields CDR1 SGHTA and CDR2 FQGNSA. The CDR3 is CASSLPRASGGANEQYF. The CDR3 nucleotides read TGTGCCAGCAGCTTACCCCGAGCTAGCGGGGGGGCCAACGAGCAGTACTTC.

The V gene is TRBV19, the J gene TRBJ1-4, with 9 bases fitting TRBD1. CDR1 is LNHDA and CDR2 is SQIVND in the germline V gene (reference sequence). The CDR3 contains 15 residues. V lost 0 bases to trimming and J lost 8 bases; unmatched junction nucleotides: 4. In DNA form, the CDR3 reads TGTGCCAGTAGTATAGATCACACAGGGGGCGAAAAACTGTTTTTT. It translates to CASSIDHTGGEKLFF.

This clone showed up just a few times. This chain connects TRBV7-8 to TRBJ2-7, with TRBD2 identical over 10 bases. The J segment lost 3 bases and the V segment lost 1 base, leaving 0 bases of the junction unmatched. Germline-derived CDR1 and CDR2 are SGHVS and FQNEAQ. The length of the CDR3 is 14 residues. CDR3 DNA sequence: TGTGCCAGCAGCTTAGAGCGGGGGGGCTACGAGCAGTACTTC. Translating gives CASSLERGGYEQYF.

V gene TRBV7-7 combines with J gene TRBJ2-5, with 16 bases matching TRBD2. Germline loops: CDR1 SSHAT, CDR2 FNYEAQ (reference sequence). This CDR3 is built from 15 residues. The CDR3 DNA is TGTGCTAGCGGGACTAGCGGGGGGGCCGGGGAGACCCAGTACTTC. It yields the protein CASGTSGGAGETQYF.

In the case of this clone: A read error is possible here, since a much larger clone lies one base away. Other nucleotide sequences in the sample specify the same CDR3. This chain joins TRBV7-9 and TRBJ1-5, with a weak D call TRBD1 (6 bases). The V gene's germline CDR1 is SEHNR and CDR2 FQNEAQ (reference sequence). V was pared by 5 bases and J by 2 bases, with 10 bases between. The CDR3 has 14 residues. The CDR3, as DNA: TGTGCCAGCAGCCCGACAGGAGGCAATCAGCCCCAGCATTTT. It codes for CASSPTGGNQPQHF.

J is TRBJ1-5 and V is TRBV27; weak D call: TRBD1 (5 bases). Trimming stripped 3 bases from V and 1 base from J, with 7 bases between. This CDR3 spans 14 amino acids. Looked up from germline, CDR1 is MNHEY and CDR2 is SMNVEV (reference sequence). CDR3 bases: TGTGCCAGCAGTTTTGGGGGGAGCAATCAGCCCCAGCATTTT. Translated: CASSFGGSNQPQHF.

The chain carries TRBV7-8 and TRBJ2-5, with 11 positions matching TRBD2. The CDR3 contains 15 residues. The V gene end was trimmed by 2 bases and the J gene end by 4 bases; junction bases not matched to a gene: 3. Per germline, CDR1 SGHVS and CDR2 FQNEAQ. CDR3 DNA: TGTGCCAGCAGCTTACTAGCGGGGGGACCAGAGACCCAGTACTTC. Protein product: CASSLLAGGPETQYF.

V usage is TRBV12-3 or TRBV12-4 and J usage is TRBJ1-1, with D uncertain. There are 12 residues in the CDR3. V shed 6 bases and J shed 0 bases, with 5 bases lying between them. The CDR3 loop reads CASRIMNTEAFF. The DNA for the CDR3 is TGTGCCAGCAGAATTATGAACACTGAAGCTTTCTTT.

This clone showed up just a few times. The chain carries TRBV4-3 and TRBJ2-2; 8 positions agree with TRBD2. The CDR3 has 20 residues. Germline CDR1 LGHNA, CDR2 YSLEER. The V segment lost 4 bases and the J segment 0 bases; nucleotides outside the gene matches: 16. The CDR3 DNA is TGCGCCAGCAGCCCAGCCTGGTTCGGGGGGGGTCCTTCGAACACCGGGGAGCTGTTTTTT. Protein: CASSPAWFGGGPSNTGELFF.

The CDR3, as DNA: TGCGCCAGCAGCTTTGGACAGGGGAATGAAAAACTGTTTTTT. It codes for CASSFGQGNEKLFF. The rearrangement joins TRBV5-1 to TRBJ1-4; 9 bases fit TRBD1. V was pared by 2 bases and J by 5 bases, with 1 base of the junction left unmatched. Germline V gives CDR1 SGHRS, CDR2 YFSETQ. CDR3 size: 14 residues.